These T cell receptor beta chains were read from a single sample in a study of blood T cells in healthy people across ages. TCRdb reprocessed the 5' RACE reads with MiXCR, giving one entry per CDR3 protein. The sample contains fewer than 900,000 distinct CDR3 sequences, over 45% of which appear only once. Sequencing was performed on blood. The receptors here all came from a woman aged 55-69 years in good health. Both conserved end residues are part of each CDR3. Each record gives: V gene, J gene, D gene, clone size, CDR3 DNA, CDR3 protein. D genes are given only for firm matches. Rows may omit the clone size; those that give it use once, few, many or a size class.

TRBV4-2	TRBJ2-1	.	.	TGTGCCAGCAGCCAAGCCCTGGCGAGCTCCTACAATGAGCAGTTCTTC	CASSQALASSYNEQFF
TRBV5-1	TRBJ1-5	TRBD1	few	TGCGCCAGCAGCCCGGGACAGCCTAATCAGCCCCAGCATTTT	CASSPGQPNQPQHF
TRBV5-1	TRBJ1-1	.	many	TGCGCCAGCAGCTTGGGGGGGTCGGTTAACACGGCCACTGAAGCTTTCTTT	CASSLGGSVNTATEAFF
TRBV18	TRBJ2-1	.	.	TGTGCCAGCTCACCTAGTAAGGACAATGAGCAGTTCTTC	CASSPSKDNEQFF
TRBV29-1	TRBJ2-5	.	.	TGCAGCGTTCCATGGGGACTTTTACAAGAGACCCAGTACTTC	CSVPWGLLQETQYF
TRBV10-3	TRBJ2-5	.	.	TGTGCCATCACTACCGACAGTTACAATGAGCAGTACTTC	CAITTDSYNEQYF
TRBV7-2	TRBJ1-1	TRBD1	few	TGTGCCAGCAGCACCCAGTTACAGGGGACAGCTGAAGCTTTCTTT	CASSTQLQGTAEAFF
TRBV4-3	TRBJ2-7	TRBD1	.	TGCGCCAGCAGCCACGGACAGGGCAACTACGAGCAGTACTTC	CASSHGQGNYEQYF
TRBV6-1	TRBJ2-7	TRBD2	.	TGTGCCAGCAGTCCGAACATAGCGGGGTCCTACGAGCAGTACTTC	CASSPNIAGSYEQYF
TRBV25-1	TRBJ2-3	.	once	TGTGCCACCTCGGTTGAGGGTACGCAGTATTTT	CATSVEGTQYF
TRBV4-3	TRBJ2-1	.	.	TGCGCCAGCAGCCAAGATTCGGGTGGCGAGCAGTTCTTC	CASSQDSGGEQFF
TRBV5-1	TRBJ2-7	.	few	TGCGCCAGCAGCTTAGGGGATTGGGGCTCCTACGAGCAGTACTTC	CASSLGDWGSYEQYF
TRBV11-2	TRBJ1-3	.	.	TGTGCCAGCAGCTTAGCGGGGATCTCTGGAAACACCATATATTTT	CASSLAGISGNTIYF
TRBV20-1	TRBJ2-7	.	few	TGCAGTGCTAGAGGCTCGGAGTACGAGCAGTACTTC	CSARGSEYEQYF
TRBV4-2	TRBJ2-7	.	.	TGTGCCAGCAGCCAGGTTGAGACCGGTGGCCTATACGAGCAGTACTTC	CASSQVETGGLYEQYF
TRBV20-1	TRBJ1-2	.	few	TGCAGTGCTAGAGTAACAGGATCAATTAACTATGGCTACACCTTC	CSARVTGSINYGYTF
TRBV20-1	TRBJ2-7	.	.	TGCAGTACCACCCCTAGCTCCTACGAGCAGTACTTC	CSTTPSSYEQYF
TRBV9	TRBJ2-1	TRBD2	few	TGTGCCAGCAGCGTAGACGCCGGACTAGCGGGATCCGGGGACAATGAGCAGTTCTTC	CASSVDAGLAGSGDNEQFF
TRBV7-9	TRBJ2-7	TRBD2	few	TGTGCCAGCAGCTTTCTAGCGGGAGTGGATCTCGAGCAGTACTTC	CASSFLAGVDLEQYF
TRBV7-9	TRBJ2-7	TRBD2	.	TGTGCCAGCAGCTTAGCCCAATCCGGGACTAGCTCCTACGAGCAGTACTTC	CASSLAQSGTSSYEQYF
TRBV6-2/TRBV6-3	TRBJ2-4	.	.	TGTGCCAGCGAAGCGGCAGCCCTAGGAGCCGAAAACATTCAGTACTTC	CASEAAALGAENIQYF
TRBV7-9	TRBJ2-7	.	.	TGTGCCAGCAGCCCCAAGGTGGGCACCTACAATGAGCAGTACTTC	CASSPKVGTYNEQYF
TRBV2	TRBJ1-1	.	.	TGTGCCAGCAGTGAAGATACCACGGACACTGAAGCTTTCTTT	CASSEDTTDTEAFF
TRBV21-1	TRBJ2-1	.	.	TGTGCCAGCAGCACCCAAAGGGAGCCACCAAGTGATGAGCAGTTCTTC	CASSTQREPPSDEQFF
TRBV15	TRBJ2-1	TRBD1	.	TGTGCCACCAGCAGAGATCGGGACAGGGCCTACAATGAGCAGTTCTTC	CATSRDRDRAYNEQFF
TRBV7-2	TRBJ1-2	TRBD1	.	TGTGCCAGCGGCGCGGACAGGGATTATGGCTACACCTTC	CASGADRDYGYTF
TRBV20-1	TRBJ2-1	.	few	TGCAGTGCTAGAGCGCTAGCGCCCGGTGGGAATGAGCAGTTCTTC	CSARALAPGGNEQFF
TRBV5-1	TRBJ2-7	.	.	TGCGCCAGCAGCATGGACAGACCGGGCTACGAGCAGTACTTC	CASSMDRPGYEQYF
TRBV10-3	TRBJ2-3	TRBD2	.	TGTGCCATCAGTCCGCGGGGGGCGGCCACAGATACGCAGTATTTT	CAISPRGAATDTQYF
TRBV7-2	TRBJ2-7	TRBD1	.	TGTGCCAGCAGCTCCCGGACAGGGGGCGGACAGGGTTCCTACGAGCAGTACTTC	CASSSRTGGGQGSYEQYF
TRBV2	TRBJ1-1	TRBD1	.	TGTGCCAGCAGCAGGGGGGGGGGCCGTGAAGCTTTCTTT	CASSRGGGREAFF
TRBV2	TRBJ2-6	TRBD1	.	TGTGCCAGCAGCCGGGACAGATATCTCTCTGGGGCCAACGTCCTGACTTTC	CASSRDRYLSGANVLTF
TRBV4-3	TRBJ2-1	TRBD2	.	TGCGCCAGCAGCCAAGATTGGCGGGAGGGCCCCAATGAGCAGTTCTTC	CASSQDWREGPNEQFF
TRBV3-1	TRBJ1-2	.	.	TGTGCCAGCAGCCAAATGTGGGCCCCAGGGAAGGGCTACACCTTC	CASSQMWAPGKGYTF
TRBV3-1	TRBJ2-3	TRBD2	many	TGTGCCAGCAGCCAAGGACTAGCTAGCACAGATACGCAGTATTTT	CASSQGLASTDTQYF
TRBV3-1	TRBJ2-5	TRBD2	few	TGTGCCAGCAGCCAAACTAGCGGGAGGGCCCGGGAGACCCAGTACTTC	CASSQTSGRARETQYF
TRBV7-2	TRBJ2-2	.	few	TGTGCCAGCCTCCCCATCGCGAACACCGGGGAGCTGTTTTTT	CASLPIANTGELFF